The 18 T cell receptor beta chains given below trace back to one sample, sequenced in a study of beta chain features in type 1 diabetes. Sequencing targeted expressed TCRB transcripts, as all isolated RNA had been reverse transcribed. The repertoire was sequenced with immunoSEQ multiplex PCR; TCRdb's copy has only in-frame clones and lacks some. Seen here are approximately 250,000 clones, about a sixth observed once, and the top ten hold approximately 0.086%. What these receptors recognize is not known. General study findings and limits: Shorter TCRB CDR3s, moderately but significantly so, marked every one of the four CD4+ subsets in Type 1 diabetes patients.

Sequencing input: naive CD4+ T cells from blood. Source of these receptors: a man aged 30 to 39 with type 1 diabetes.

V gene TRBV25-1 combines with J gene TRBJ2-3; TRBD2 matches 7 bases. The CDR3 has 13 amino acids. CDR1 is MGHDK, CDR2 SYGVNS, per germline. V shed 7 bases, J shed 1 base, and the junction held 2 bases outside the gene matches. The CDR3 coding sequence is TGTGCCAGCACTCTAGCGGGCACAGATACGCAGTATTTT. It translates to CASTLAGTDTQYF.

J is TRBJ2-1 and V is TRBV5-1; 7 bases are shared with TRBD1. With V trimmed by 4 bases and J by 0 bases, 1 base remained unmatched. The CDR3 is made up of 14 amino acids. Germline CDR1 reads SGHRS; CDR2 reads YFSETQ. CDR3 residues: CASSGDSSYNEQFF. Here the CDR3 DNA reads TGCGCCAGCAGCGGGGACAGCTCCTACAATGAGCAGTTCTTC. The full variable domain, rest sourced from reference TRBV5-1 and TRBJ2-1, is KAGVTQTPRYLIKTRGQQVTLSCSPISGHRSVSWYQQTPGQGLQFLFEYFSETQRNKGNFPGRFSGRQFSNSRSEMNVSTLELGDSALYLCASSGDSSYNEQFFGPGTRLTVL.

This clone has only a few counts. The gene calls are TRBV7-2 and TRBJ1-5, with D possibly matching TRBD1 (5 bases). There are 14 residues in the CDR3. CDR1 is SGHTA, CDR2 FQGNSA, per germline. With 3 bases removed from V and 9 bases from J, the gap between germline ends came to 15 bases. In DNA, the CDR3 is TGTGCCAGCAGCTTGGGGCAGGCCAGACGGCCCCAGCATTTT. Its protein is CASSLGQARRPQHF.

The chain has TRBV28 and TRBJ2-5, with D uncertain. The length of the CDR3 is 13 residues. Germline V gene data show CDR1 as MDHEN and CDR2 as SYDVKM. Trimming removed 4 bases from V and 3 bases from J, with 9 bases in between. The CDR3 DNA is TGTGCCAGCAGTTCCATGCCGAAAGAGACCCAGTACTTC. It specifies CASSSMPKETQYF.

This clone was observed a few times. The V and J genes are TRBV6-6 and TRBJ2-1, with 14 bases aligning to TRBD2. Germline V CDR1 and CDR2: MNHNY, SVGAGI (reference sequence). V lost 0 bases and J lost 8; bases outside the gene matches: 3. CDR3 size: 16 residues. CDR3 sequence reads: CASSYSGTSGSYEQFF. The CDR3 nucleotides are TGTGCCAGCAGTTACTCCGGGACTAGCGGGAGCTATGAGCAGTTCTTC.

The genes are TRBV28 and TRBJ2-3; D uncertain. The V gene lost 3 bases and the J gene lost 5 bases, with 6 bases spanning the gap. CDR1 MDHEN and CDR2 SYDVKM come from the germline V gene. CDR3 length: 12 amino acids. This CDR3 is CASSLVQDTQYF. The CDR3 DNA reads as TGTGCCAGCAGTTTGGTTCAAGATACGCAGTATTTT.

This clone was counted between two and nine times. The chain employs TRBV7-9 and TRBJ2-1, with D hard to call. With 0 bases removed from V and 8 bases from J, the gap between germline ends came to 14 bases. Germline values: CDR1 SEHNR, CDR2 FQNEAQ (reference sequence). The CDR3 is made up of 15 amino acids. The CDR3 loop is CASSLAGRASDEQFF. The CDR3 DNA reads as TGTGCCAGCAGCTTAGCCGGACGAGCATCCGATGAGCAGTTCTTC.

This clone has a handful of counts. V and J are TRBV2 and TRBJ2-1; 12 bases line up with TRBD2. The CDR3 consists of 15 residues. V trimming: 0 bases; J trimming: 15 bases; junction bases outside the gene matches: 9. Per germline, CDR1 SNHLY and CDR2 FYNNEI. The CDR3: CASSEARTSGDNRFF. For the CDR3, the DNA is TGTGCCAGCAGTGAAGCGAGGACTAGCGGGGACAATCGGTTCTTC.

The V and J genes are TRBV4-3 and TRBJ2-3, with D unclear. The CDR3 covers 15 residues. Germline CDR1 LGHNA, CDR2 YSLEER. The germline V and J ends were trimmed by 4 bases and 0 bases, with 11 bases remaining between them. CDR3 coding DNA: TGCGCCAGCAGCCCCTTCCGAACTAGCACAGATACGCAGTATTTT. Protein sequence: CASSPFRTSTDTQYF.

Worth noting for this clone: Relative to the germline gene, one junction end is altered; a read error may explain this. The rearrangement uses TRBV7-7 and TRBJ2-7; D ambiguous. CDR1 is SSHAT, CDR2 FNYEAQ, per germline (reference sequence). There are 14 residues in the CDR3. CDR3 DNA sequence: TGTGCTAGCAGCTTAGAAGGACGGACCTACGAGCAGTACTTC. Translation gives CASSLEGRTYEQYF.

This clone showed up just a few times. The chain recombines TRBV30 with TRBJ1-2, with a tentative D call TRBD1 (6 bases). This CDR3 contains 13 residues. Trimming stripped 2 bases from V and 4 bases from J, with 11 bases between. Germline V gene sequence: CDR1 GTSNPN, CDR2 SVGIG (reference sequence). CDR3 nucleotide sequence: TGTGCCTGGAGTCGACAGGCCGGCTATGGCTACACCTTC. Amino acid sequence: CAWSRQAGYGYTF. Together with reference TRBV30 and TRBJ1-2, the CDR3 gives the full variable domain: SQTIHQWPATLVQPVGSPLSLECTVEGTSNPNLYWYRQAAGRGLQLLFYSVGIGQISSEVPQNLSASRPQDRQFILSSKKLLLSDSGFYLCAWSRQAGYGYTFGSGTRLTVV.

Here the CDR3 reads CSGWSTGELFF. CDR3 nucleotides: TGCAGCGGGTGGAGCACCGGGGAGCTGTTTTTT. The rearrangement uses TRBV29-1 and TRBJ2-2, with no clear D. The germline V and J ends were trimmed by 7 bases and 4 bases, with 7 bases remaining between them. CDR1 is SQVTM, CDR2 ANQGSEA, per germline. There are 11 residues in the CDR3.

V and J are TRBV14 and TRBJ1-2; 7 bases fit TRBD1. This CDR3 has 11 amino acids. CDR1 SGHDN and CDR2 FVKESK come from the germline V gene. Germline trimming cut 5 bases from V and 14 bases from J; bases unmatched to any gene: 8. As DNA, the CDR3 is TGTGCCAGCAGCAACAGGGGAACGCGGACCTTC. This sequence encodes CASSNRGTRTF. The full variable domain, with the rest looked up from reference TRBV14 and TRBJ1-2, is EAGVTQFPSHSVIEKGQTVTLRCDPISGHDNLYWYRRVMGKEIKFLLHFVKESKQDESGMPNNRFLAERTGGTYSTLKVQPAELEDSGVYFCASSNRGTRTFGSGTRLTVV.

This clone was counted a few times. V usage is TRBV7-9 and J usage is TRBJ2-1, with 9 bases matching TRBD1. V shed 5 bases and J 6 bases; nucleotides not matched to a gene: 8. Germline V lookup: CDR1 SEHNR, CDR2 FQNEAQ (reference sequence). The CDR3 is 15 residues long. In DNA form, the CDR3 reads TGTGCCAGCAGCCGGGGACAGGGTAGGCCCAATGAGCAGTTCTTC. Amino acid sequence: CASSRGQGRPNEQFF.

V and J are TRBV29-1 and TRBJ2-7; 7 nucleotides match TRBD1. V lost 4 bases, J lost 5 bases, and 8 bases stayed unmatched. The germline gives CDR1 SQVTM, CDR2 ANQGSEA. The CDR3 consists of 13 residues. The CDR3 is CSVAEQGFHEQYF. The CDR3, as DNA: TGCAGCGTTGCCGAACAGGGGTTCCACGAGCAGTACTTC.

This clone was picked up a small number of times. This CDR3 is also generated by other DNA sequences in the sample. The CDR3: CSVTSATNEKLFF. CDR3 nucleotides: TGCAGCGTTACCTCCGCAACTAATGAAAAACTGTTTTTT. This chain links TRBV29-1 with TRBJ1-4; D is undetermined. This CDR3 is built from 13 residues. Trimming removed 5 bases from V and 0 bases from J, with 7 bases in between. Germline-derived CDR1 and CDR2 are SQVTM and ANQGSEA. Filled out from reference TRBV29-1 and TRBJ1-4, the complete variable domain reads SAVISQKPSRDICQRGTSLTIQCQVDSQVTMMFWYRQQPGQSLTLIATANQGSEATYESGFVIDKFPISRPNLTFSTLTVSNMSPEDSSIYLCSVTSATNEKLFFGSGTQLSVL.

A few counts support this clone. This rearrangement joins TRBV7-3 to TRBJ2-3; a weak D match, TRBD2 (5 bases). V lost 1 base and J 4 bases, leaving 12 bases between the germline ends. This CDR3 has 15 amino acids. Germline V lookup: CDR1 SGHTA, CDR2 FQGTGA. The CDR3 sequence is CASSLITSGADTQYF. The CDR3 DNA reads TGTGCCAGCAGCTTAATTACTAGTGGCGCAGATACGCAGTATTTT.

This CDR3 is CAWSVWGRAGGRYEQYF. The CDR3 region has the DNA TGTGCCTGGAGTGTCTGGGGACGAGCGGGAGGGAGATACGAGCAGTACTTC. The rearrangement links TRBV30 to TRBJ2-7; 10 bases map to TRBD2. CDR3 size: 17 residues. V gave up 0 bases and J gave up 4 bases; unmatched junction bases: 12. Germline-derived CDR1 and CDR2 are GTSNPN and SVGIG (reference sequence).